This T cell receptor (beta chain) appears in the sequencing data of a study of shared clonotypes between healthy human individuals. In the study overall: Donor composition was two women and three men, aged 18 to 49. General study points: Shared across a handful of donors were 5% to 6% of the naive CD4 clonotypes.

The V gene's germline CDR1 is LGHNA and CDR2 YSLEER. The CDR3 consists of 17 residues. J was trimmed by 2 bases and V by 9 bases; bases with no gene match: 19. Remarks on this clone: What it binds is not known.

The assay was carried out at the deep level. The data were produced by immunoSEQ multiplex PCR, yet TCRdb's version contains in-frame clones alone and is incomplete. The top ten clones hold over 0.3% of a sample with fewer than 1.8 million clones, approximately 98.5% of them seen once. The chain couples TRBV4-3 to TRBJ2-7; TRBD2 agrees at 7 bases. The clonotype originates from a man aged 30 to 45 in good health. Sequenced: naive CD4+ T cells sorted from blood. Subset described: CD45RA+ positively selected. This CDR3 is CARPRCQRGVFAYEQYF. The DNA for the CDR3 is TGCGCCAGACCCCGCTGCCAACGGGGGGTTTTCGCCTACGAGCAGTACTTC.